Following are 23 T cell receptor beta chains from one sample sequenced in a study of blood T cell repertoires in COVID-19. The repertoire was sequenced with immunoSEQ multiplex PCR; TCRdb's copy has only in-frame clones and lacks some. Among 150,000 to 200,000 clones listed, approximately 84% were seen once. The material sequenced was PBMCs or T cells enriched from blood (not recorded which). Receptor source: a man in his fifties or sixties who had recovered from COVID-19.

This chain links TRBV7-9 with TRBJ2-2; weak D call: TRBD1 (6 bases). Germline V gene sequence: CDR1 SEHNR, CDR2 FQNEAQ (reference sequence). The CDR3 has 18 amino acids. The V end lost 5 bases, the J end lost 0 bases, and 19 bases lay between the germline ends. The DNA of the CDR3 is TGTGCCAGCAGCCGGGGCCAGGGGCCGTATTCGAACACCGGGGAGCTGTTTTTT. Amino acids: CASSRGQGPYSNTGELFF.

This chain connects TRBV7-2 to TRBJ1-2; TRBD1 matches at 8 bases. The CDR3 length is 12 residues. Germline V lookup: CDR1 SGHTA, CDR2 FQGNSA. Trimming took 4 bases from V and 12 from J; bases not matched to a gene: 7. The chain's CDR3 is CASSSRQGIDTF. CDR3 coding DNA: TGTGCCAGCAGCTCGCGACAGGGGATAGACACCTTC.

The rearrangement joins TRBV5-4 to TRBJ1-2, with 12 bases matching TRBD1. The length of the CDR3 is 15 residues. Germline values: CDR1 SGHNT, CDR2 YYREEE (reference sequence). V was pared by 4 bases and J by 0 bases, with 1 base of the junction left unmatched. The CDR3 protein is CASSGTGGPNYGYTF. The DNA for the CDR3 is TGTGCCAGCAGCGGGACAGGGGGCCCTAACTATGGCTACACCTTC.

The chain uses TRBV6-5 and TRBJ1-4, with D maybe TRBD1 (5 bases). The CDR3 consists of 14 residues. Germline CDR1 MNHEY, CDR2 SVGAGI. Deletions cut 2 bases from V and 4 bases from J, with 8 bases between. CDR3 DNA: TGTGCCAGCAGTTACCGACAGAGTAATGAAAAACTGTTTTTT. This translates into CASSYRQSNEKLFF.

The V gene is TRBV27, the J gene TRBJ1-2; 7 bases are a match to TRBD1. The CDR3 length is 13 residues. The V segment lost 2 bases and the J segment 8 bases; nucleotides outside the gene matches: 5. Germline V gene lookup returns CDR1 MNHEY and CDR2 SMNVEV (reference sequence). The CDR3 sequence: CASSLDRALGYTF. CDR3 coding DNA: TGTGCCAGCAGTTTAGACAGGGCGTTAGGCTACACCTTC.

The chain links TRBV19 to TRBJ1-5; D ambiguous. This CDR3 region has 13 residues. The V gene's germline CDR1 is LNHDA and CDR2 SQIVND (reference sequence). The ends were cut back, 3 bases at V and 5 bases at J, with 8 bases in the middle. The CDR3 DNA follows: TGTGCCAGTAGTATTAACAGTGATCAGCCCCAGCATTTT. Translating gives CASSINSDQPQHF.

V usage is TRBV5-1 and J usage is TRBJ1-4; TRBD1 agrees at 7 bases. This CDR3 is 14 amino acids long. V lost 4 bases and J lost 6; bases outside the gene matches: 6. CDR1 is SGHRS, CDR2 YFSETQ, per germline. CDR3 DNA: TGCGCCAGCAGCAGTCAGGGGGAGCATGAAAAACTGTTTTTT. This codes for CASSSQGEHEKLFF.

The CDR3 DNA is TGTGCCAGCAGCTCACGCCGGGACAGTTCCTACAATGAGCAGTTCTTC. It encodes CASSSRRDSSYNEQFF. The V gene is TRBV11-1, the J gene TRBJ2-1, with 7 bases fitting TRBD1. This CDR3 has 16 amino acids. Germline V gives CDR1 SGHAT, CDR2 FQDESV (reference sequence). Germline trimming cut 4 bases from V and 1 base from J; bases unmatched to any gene: 7.

A few counts support this clone. J is TRBJ2-3 and V is TRBV18, with D unresolved. The CDR3 has 16 residues. V lost 6 bases and J 1 base, leaving 17 bases between the germline ends. CDR1 and CDR2 from the germline V gene are KGHSH and LQKENI. The DNA of the CDR3 is TGTGCCAGCTCGCCCTCCTGGGCGCGACGCACAGATACGCAGTATTTT. It is translated as CASSPSWARRTDTQYF.

This rearrangement joins TRBV18 to TRBJ1-2; 7 nucleotides match TRBD1. The CDR3 sequence is 13 residues long. J gave up 5 bases and V 3 bases, and 3 bases lay outside the gene matches. Germline values: CDR1 KGHSH, CDR2 LQKENI. CDR3 in DNA: TGTGCCAGCTCACCCGACAGGGAATATGGCTACACCTTC. Its translation: CASSPDREYGYTF.

The chain is built from TRBV19 and TRBJ1-6, with TRBD1 identical over 9 bases. The germline CDR1 and CDR2 sequences are LNHDA and SQIVND (reference sequence). V was pared by 6 bases and J by 7 bases, with 7 bases of the junction left unmatched. This CDR3 contains 15 residues. This CDR3 is CASSRTGVANSPLHF. CDR3 sequence (DNA): TGTGCCAGTAGCAGGACAGGGGTCGCCAATTCACCCCTCCACTTT.

This CDR3 is CASSLRDSRIYNEQFF. CDR3 nucleotides: TGTGCCAGCAGCTTGCGGGACTCCCGGATCTACAATGAGCAGTTCTTC. This rearrangement joins TRBV11-2 to TRBJ2-1; weak D call: TRBD2 (6 bases). CDR3 length equals 16 residues. Germline V gene sequence: CDR1 SGHAT, CDR2 FQNNGV. The V end was cut by 3 bases, the J end by 3 bases, with 15 bases between.

This sequence joins TRBV19 and TRBJ2-1, with D possibly matching TRBD2 (7 bases). The CDR3 is 15 amino acids. Trimming cost V 3 bases and J 2 bases, with 11 bases left between them. Germline CDR1 and CDR2: LNHDA and SQIVND (reference sequence). The CDR3 protein is CASSMGGAPYNEQFF. The DNA for the CDR3 is TGTGCCAGTAGTATGGGGGGGGCGCCCTACAATGAGCAGTTCTTC. The whole variable domain, filled in from reference TRBV19 and TRBJ2-1, reads DGGITQSPKYLFRKEGQNVTLSCEQNLNHDAMYWYRQDPGQGLRLIYYSQIVNDFQKGDIAEGYSVSREKKESFPLTVTSAQKNPTAFYLCASSMGGAPYNEQFFGPGTRLTVL.

The chain employs TRBV6-6 and TRBJ1-2, with D possibly matching TRBD1 (6 bases). Germline-derived CDR1 and CDR2 are MNHNY and SVGAGI (reference sequence). Trimming removed 6 bases at V and 4 bases at J, with 15 bases between. This CDR3 spans 14 amino acids. Here the CDR3 reads CASSDRGGAYGYTF. The CDR3 DNA reads TGTGCCAGCAGCGACCGTGGGGGCGCCTATGGCTACACCTTC.

This clone was seen many times. Other DNA sequences from this sample encode an identical CDR3 as well. The genes are TRBV15 and TRBJ1-1; maybe TRBD1 (5 bases). From germline, CDR1 is LNHNV and CDR2 YYDKDF (reference sequence). Trimming left V 2 bases short and J 3 bases short, with 13 bases between. This CDR3 is 15 amino acids long. The CDR3 bases are TGTGCCACCAGCAGACTTCGGCAGGGCGACACTGAAGCTTTCTTT. Protein: CATSRLRQGDTEAFF.

CDR3 DNA sequence: TGTGCCAGCAGCTTGACAGTTACTAATGAAAAACTGTTTTTT. Its protein is CASSLTVTNEKLFF. The chain links TRBV9 to TRBJ1-4, with D perhaps TRBD1 (5 bases). Germline loops: CDR1 SGDLS, CDR2 YYNGEE. V lost 4 bases, J lost 2 bases, and 9 bases lay in between. This CDR3 spans 14 amino acids.

V gene TRBV19 combines with J gene TRBJ1-2; D is unresolved. The length of the CDR3 is 14 residues. CDR1 is LNHDA, CDR2 SQIVND, per germline (reference sequence). The V gene lost 1 base and the J gene lost 0 bases, with 6 bases spanning the gap. CDR3 amino acids: CASSIGSANYGYTF. The CDR3 coding sequence is TGTGCCAGTAGTATAGGCAGCGCTAACTATGGCTACACCTTC.

Notes on this clone: This may stem from a read error, because a much larger clone lies one nucleotide away. V usage is TRBV5-5 and J usage is TRBJ2-1, with 10 bases lining up with TRBD2. Germline V gives CDR1 SGHKS, CDR2 YYEKEE (reference sequence). J was trimmed by 2 bases and V by 2 bases; bases with no gene match: 1. There are 15 residues in the CDR3. This chain's CDR3 is CASSFLAGAYNEQFF. Written as DNA, the CDR3 is TGTGCCAGCAGCTTTCTAGCGGGGGCCTACAATGAGCAGTTCTTC.

This clone turned up a few times. Other nucleotide sequences from this sample produce the same CDR3. V is TRBV19 and J is TRBJ1-5; the D gene is possibly TRBD1 (6 bases). This CDR3 is 12 amino acids long. Germline CDR1 and CDR2: LNHDA and SQIVND (reference sequence). The V end lost 10 bases, the J end lost 3 bases, and 10 bases lay between the germline ends. CDR3 DNA sequence: TGTGCCACCAGACAGGCCAATCAGCCCCAGCATTTT. Translation: CATRQANQPQHF. The whole variable domain, filled in from reference TRBV19 and TRBJ1-5, reads DGGITQSPKYLFRKEGQNVTLSCEQNLNHDAMYWYRQDPGQGLRLIYYSQIVNDFQKGDIAEGYSVSREKKESFPLTVTSAQKNPTAFYLCATRQANQPQHFGDGTRLSIL.

In regard to this clone: An end of the junction does not agree with germline; a read error may underlie this. The chain joins TRBV7-7 to TRBJ2-1; TRBD1 matches at 8 bases. Germline lookup yields CDR1 SSHAT and CDR2 FNYEAQ (reference sequence). The CDR3 is 16 residues long. Here the CDR3 DNA reads TGTGCTAGCAGCCATTCAGGGGGCCCCCCAGACAATGAGCAGTTCTTC. The encoded protein is CASSHSGGPPDNEQFF.

The CDR3 spells CASSQDLDANYGYTF. For the CDR3, the DNA is TGCGCCAGCAGCCAAGATTTAGATGCTAACTATGGCTACACCTTC. This chain connects TRBV4-3 to TRBJ1-2, with D uncertain. V lost 0 bases, J lost 0 bases, and 8 bases lay in between. The CDR3 consists of 15 residues. Germline lookup yields CDR1 LGHNA and CDR2 YSLEER.

The genes are TRBV3-1 (or the pseudogene TRBV3-2) and TRBJ2-7; 9 bases map to TRBD2. The germline CDR1 and CDR2 sequences are LGHDT and YNNKEL (reference sequence). Losses at the gene ends were 2 bases for V and 6 bases for J; bases not matched to a gene: 5. This CDR3 spans 14 amino acids. CDR3 nucleotides: TGTGCCAGCAGCCAACCGGGACTAGCAATCGAGCAGTACTTC. Its translation is CASSQPGLAIEQYF.

V and J are TRBV5-5 and TRBJ2-1, with TRBD1 identical over 11 bases. The V gene's germline CDR1 is SGHKS and CDR2 YYEKEE (reference sequence). Germline trimming cut 3 bases from V and 9 bases from J; bases unmatched to any gene: 5. The CDR3 consists of 14 residues. In DNA form, the CDR3 reads TGTGCCAGCAGCTGGGGACAGGGGGAGGGTGAGCAGTTCTTC. Residues: CASSWGQGEGEQFF.